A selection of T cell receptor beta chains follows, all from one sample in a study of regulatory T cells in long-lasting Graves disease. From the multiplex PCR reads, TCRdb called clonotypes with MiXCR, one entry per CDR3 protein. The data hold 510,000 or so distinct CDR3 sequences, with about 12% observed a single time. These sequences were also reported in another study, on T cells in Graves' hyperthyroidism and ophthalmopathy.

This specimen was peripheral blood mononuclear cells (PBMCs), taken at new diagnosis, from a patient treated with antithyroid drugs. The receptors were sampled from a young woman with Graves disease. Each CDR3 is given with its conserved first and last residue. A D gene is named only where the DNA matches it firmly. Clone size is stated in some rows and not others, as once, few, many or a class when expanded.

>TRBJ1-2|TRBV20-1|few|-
TGCAGTGCTAGAGTTGGCAGGGTATCGGGTCTGCATGGCTACACCTTC
CSARVGRVSGLHGYTF
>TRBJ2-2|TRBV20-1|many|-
TGCAGTGCCCGACCCCCTCTGGGAACCGGGGAGCTGTTTTTT
CSARPPLGTGELFF
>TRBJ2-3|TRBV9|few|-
TGTGCCAGCAGCGCCCTAGTCCCAGATACGCAGTATTTT
CASSALVPDTQYF
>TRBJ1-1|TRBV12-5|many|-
TGTGCTAGTGGTTTTGGCGTTGGCACTGAAGCTTTCTTT
CASGFGVGTEAFF
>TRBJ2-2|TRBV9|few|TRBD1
TGTGCCAGCAGCTCCCGGACAGGGGGCAACACCGGGGAGCTGTTTTTT
CASSSRTGGNTGELFF
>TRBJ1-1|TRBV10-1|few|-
TGCGCCAGCAGTGGGGAACAAGAAGATGGGAACACTGAAGCTTTCTTT
CASSGEQEDGNTEAFF
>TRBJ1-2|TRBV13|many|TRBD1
TGTGCCAGCAGCTCGAGACGACAGGGTCACTATGGCTACACCTTC
CASSSRRQGHYGYTF
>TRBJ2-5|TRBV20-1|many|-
TGCAGTGCTAGAATCGGGTGGGAGCCAGAGACCCAGTACTTC
CSARIGWEPETQYF
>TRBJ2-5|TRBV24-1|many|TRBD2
TGTGCCACCAGTCAGGAGAAAATGCAACTAGCGGGAGTCTCGGAGACCCAGTACTTC
CATSQEKMQLAGVSETQYF
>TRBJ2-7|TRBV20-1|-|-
TGCAGTGCTAGGGGCCCGGGGACGGGGCAGTACTTC
CSARGPGTGQYF
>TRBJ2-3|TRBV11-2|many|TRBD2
TGTGCCAGCAGCCGGGGACTAGCGGGAGGGCCCTCCACGCAGTATTTT
CASSRGLAGGPSTQYF
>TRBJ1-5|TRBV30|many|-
TGTGCCTGGAGCGCCCTGGGGGGCGCCGGCAATCAGCCCCAGCATTTT
CAWSALGGAGNQPQHF
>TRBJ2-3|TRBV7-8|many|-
TGTGCCAGCAGCCACCTGGGGCCAGATACGCAGTATTTT
CASSHLGPDTQYF
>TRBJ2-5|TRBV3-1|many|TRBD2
TGTGCCAGCAGCCAAGTTAAGACTAGCGGATCACAAGAGACCCAGTACTTC
CASSQVKTSGSQETQYF
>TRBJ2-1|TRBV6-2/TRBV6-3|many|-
TGTGCCAGCAGGCCGGACCTGGGGGCCGGATATGAGCAGTTCTTC
CASRPDLGAGYEQFF
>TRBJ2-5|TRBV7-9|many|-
TGTGCCAGCACCGTCCTAGCGAGCCCCAAAGGGACCCAGTACTTC
CASTVLASPKGTQYF
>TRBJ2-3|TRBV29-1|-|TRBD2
TGCAGCGCCTCGACGGGAGGTACGCAGTATTTT
CSASTGGTQYF
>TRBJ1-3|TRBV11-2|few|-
TGTGCCAGCAGCTTACCTCTGGGGGTTTCTGGAAACACCATATATTTT
CASSLPLGVSGNTIYF
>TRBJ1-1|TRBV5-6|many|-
TGTGCCAGCAGCTCCAACGAGGGCGCACGGCGAGCTTTCTTT
CASSSNEGARRAFF
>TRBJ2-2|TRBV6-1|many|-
TGTGCCAGCAGGGAAATCGGGGAGCTGTTTTTT
CASREIGELFF
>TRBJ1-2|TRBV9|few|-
TGTGCCAGCAGCGTAGGCCAAGGCCCTTATGGCTACACCTTC
CASSVGQGPYGYTF
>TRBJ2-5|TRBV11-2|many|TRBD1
TGTGCCAGCAACACCGGGACAGGGGGGGTAGAGACCCAGTACTTC
CASNTGTGGVETQYF
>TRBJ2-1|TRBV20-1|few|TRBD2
TGCAGTGCTAACCCCTTGGGGAGCGGGACGCGTAATGAGCAGTTCTTC
CSANPLGSGTRNEQFF
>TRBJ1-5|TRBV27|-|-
TGTGCCACTGGGGATGGAGATCAGCCCCAGCATTTT
CATGDGDQPQHF
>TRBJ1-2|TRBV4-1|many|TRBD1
TGCGCCAGTAGTCGACAGGGCCGGGGCTACACCTTC
CASSRQGRGYTF
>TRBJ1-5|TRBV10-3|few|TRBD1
TGTGCCATCAGTGATCAGGGGGCGCATAGCAATCAGCCCCAGCATTTT
CAISDQGAHSNQPQHF
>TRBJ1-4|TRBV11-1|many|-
TGTGCCAGCAGCCCGGACGTTCACCGAAACCTGTTTTTT
CASSPDVHRNLFF
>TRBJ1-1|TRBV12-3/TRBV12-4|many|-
TGTGCCAGCAGTTTCGCAGCCACTGGGGGCACTGAAGCTTTCTTT
CASSFAATGGTEAFF
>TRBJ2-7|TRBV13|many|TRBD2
TGTGCCAGCAGCTTAACTAGCGCTGAGCAGTACTTC
CASSLTSAEQYF
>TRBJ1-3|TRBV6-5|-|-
TGTGCCAGCAGTTACTCGAGGATATCTGGAAACACCATATATTTT
CASSYSRISGNTIYF
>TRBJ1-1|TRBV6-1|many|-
TGTGCCAGCAGAAACATTGTGAACACTGAAGCTTTCTTT
CASRNIVNTEAFF
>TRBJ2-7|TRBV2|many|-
TGTGCCAGCAGTGAAGGGGCTAGTCTTACCATTCCCTCCGGGCAGTACTTC
CASSEGASLTIPSGQYF
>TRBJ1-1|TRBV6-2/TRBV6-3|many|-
TGTGCCAGCAGTTACGTGCAAGGGCTGACGAAGAACACTGAAGCTTTCTTT
CASSYVQGLTKNTEAFF
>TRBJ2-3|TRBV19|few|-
TGTGCCAGTAGTATTGGGACTAGCACAGATACGCAGTATTTT
CASSIGTSTDTQYF
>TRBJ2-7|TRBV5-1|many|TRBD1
TGCGCCAGCAGCTCCCCTCAGTCCCGGGACAGGGGCGAGCAGTACTTC
CASSSPQSRDRGEQYF
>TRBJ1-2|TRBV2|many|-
TGTGCCAGCAAGGAGGAAGGGGGAGGCTATGGCTACACCTTC
CASKEEGGGYGYTF
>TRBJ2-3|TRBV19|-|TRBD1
TGTGCCAGTAGTATAGGCGTGAGGGACAGGGTCACAGATACGCAGTATTTT
CASSIGVRDRVTDTQYF
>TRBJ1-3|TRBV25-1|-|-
TGTGCCAGCAGTGGGCCCCATCTCGACGGAAACACCATATATTTT
CASSGPHLDGNTIYF
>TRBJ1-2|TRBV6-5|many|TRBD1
TGTGCCAGCAGTTACTCCTTCGACAGGGATGTCGGCTACACCTTC
CASSYSFDRDVGYTF
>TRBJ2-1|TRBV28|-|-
TGTGCCAGCAGCTTGTCTAGGGGGAGTTACTACAATGAGCAGTTCTTC
CASSLSRGSYYNEQFF
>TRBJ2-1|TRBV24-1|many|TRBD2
TGTGCCACCAGTGACCGGGGACTAGCGGGAGAACGTGAGCAGTTCTTC
CATSDRGLAGEREQFF
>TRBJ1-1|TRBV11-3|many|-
TGTGCCAGCAGCTTAGCGGGACGAATCAACACTGAAGCTTTCTTT
CASSLAGRINTEAFF
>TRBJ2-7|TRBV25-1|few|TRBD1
TGTGCCAGCAGTGATGGACAGGGGGCTTGGGAGCAGTACTTC
CASSDGQGAWEQYF
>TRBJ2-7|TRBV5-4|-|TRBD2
TGTGCCAGCAGCCCTAGCGCGGGAGTCTACGAGCAGTACTTC
CASSPSAGVYEQYF
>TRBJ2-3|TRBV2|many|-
TGTGCCAGCAAGGCCCGGGCCGGGAGCACAGATACGCAGTATTTT
CASKARAGSTDTQYF
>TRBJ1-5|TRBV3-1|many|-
TGTGCCAGCAGCCCGGACAGATACAATCAGCCCCAGCATTTT
CASSPDRYNQPQHF
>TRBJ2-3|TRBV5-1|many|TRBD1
TGCGCCAGCAGCTTTCGGACAGGGGGAGGCGCAGATACGCAGTATTTT
CASSFRTGGGADTQYF
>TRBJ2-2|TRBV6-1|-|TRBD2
TGTGCCAGCAGCCCGGCGGGGGGCACCGGGGAGCTGTTTTTT
CASSPAGGTGELFF
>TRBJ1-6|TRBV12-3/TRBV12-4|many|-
TGTGCCAGCACCCCGTCGGGGTATAATTCACCCCTCCACTTT
CASTPSGYNSPLHF
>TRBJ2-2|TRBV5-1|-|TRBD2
TGCGCCAGTGTGACCGGGACTAGCGGGACGAACACCGGGGAGCTGTTTTTT
CASVTGTSGTNTGELFF
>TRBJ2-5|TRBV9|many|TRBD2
TGTGCTAGCAGTCAGATAGCGGGAGGTGAGACCCAGTACTTC
CASSQIAGGETQYF
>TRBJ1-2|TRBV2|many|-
TGTGCCAGCAGAGTAGACACCCTCTATAGGTATGGCTACACCTTC
CASRVDTLYRYGYTF
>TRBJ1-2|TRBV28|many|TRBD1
TGTGCCAGCAGTCTACAGGGGTTTTCTGGCTACACCTTC
CASSLQGFSGYTF
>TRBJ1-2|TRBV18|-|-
TGTGCCAGCTCACCACCGTCCACGAACATCTATGGCTACACCTTC
CASSPPSTNIYGYTF
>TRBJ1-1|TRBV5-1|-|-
TGCGCCAGCAGCTTGGTACTGGGAGGAGGGACTGAAGCTTTCTTT
CASSLVLGGGTEAFF
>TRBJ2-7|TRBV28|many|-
TGTGCCAGCAGTACCGGGGGCTATCCCGCCGAGCAGTACTTC
CASSTGGYPAEQYF
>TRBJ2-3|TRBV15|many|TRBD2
TGTGCCACCAGCGAGAGGCGGGGGGCAGCTAGCACAGATACGCAGTATTTT
CATSERRGAASTDTQYF